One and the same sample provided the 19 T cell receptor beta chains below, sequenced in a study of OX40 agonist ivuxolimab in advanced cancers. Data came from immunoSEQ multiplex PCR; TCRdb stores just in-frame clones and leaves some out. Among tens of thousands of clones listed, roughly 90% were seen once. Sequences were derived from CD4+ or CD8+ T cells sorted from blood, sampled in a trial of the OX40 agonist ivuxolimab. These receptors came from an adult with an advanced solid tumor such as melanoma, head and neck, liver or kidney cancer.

CDR3 nucleotides: TGTGCCAGCTCACTGGAAGGAAACACCATATATTTT. Translating it yields CASSLEGNTIYF. The chain combines TRBV18 with TRBJ1-3; unclear D gene. V shed 4 bases and J shed 4 bases, with 5 bases lying between them. This CDR3 has 12 amino acids. Germline-derived CDR1 and CDR2 are KGHSH and LQKENI.

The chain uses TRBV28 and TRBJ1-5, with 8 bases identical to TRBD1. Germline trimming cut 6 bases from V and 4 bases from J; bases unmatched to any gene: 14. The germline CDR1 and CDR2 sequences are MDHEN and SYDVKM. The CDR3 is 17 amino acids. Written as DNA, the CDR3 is TGTGCCAGCAGCCCTTACATGGACAGGGAGACTAATCAGCCCCAGCATTTT. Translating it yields CASSPYMDRETNQPQHF.

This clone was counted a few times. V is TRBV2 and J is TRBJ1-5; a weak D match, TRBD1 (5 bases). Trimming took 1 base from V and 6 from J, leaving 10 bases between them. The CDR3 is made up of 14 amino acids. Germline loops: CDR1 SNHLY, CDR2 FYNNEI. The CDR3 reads CASSEVGAGQPQHF. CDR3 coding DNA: TGTGCCAGCAGTGAAGTAGGGGCGGGTCAGCCCCAGCATTTT.

CDR3 DNA sequence: TGTGCCTGGACTGGGAGCGGGAGGAGCGGGGAGACCCAGTACTTC. Its protein product is CAWTGSGRSGETQYF. The rearrangement links TRBV30 to TRBJ2-5, with 9 bases aligning to TRBD2. The germline V gene encodes CDR1 GTSNPN and CDR2 SVGIG (reference sequence). The V gene end was trimmed by 4 bases and the J gene end by 5 bases; junction bases not matched to a gene: 11. The CDR3 length is 15 residues.

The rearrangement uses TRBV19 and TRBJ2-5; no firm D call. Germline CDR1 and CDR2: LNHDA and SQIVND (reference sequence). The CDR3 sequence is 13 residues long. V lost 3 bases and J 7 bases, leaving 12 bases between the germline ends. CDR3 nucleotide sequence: TGTGCCAGTAGTATCCTACACCCGGGGACCCAGTACTTC. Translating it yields CASSILHPGTQYF.

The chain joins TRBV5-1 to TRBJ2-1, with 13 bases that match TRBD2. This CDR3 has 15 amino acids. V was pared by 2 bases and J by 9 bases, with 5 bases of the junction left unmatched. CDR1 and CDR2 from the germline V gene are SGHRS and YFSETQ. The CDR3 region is CASSLRTSGSSEQFF. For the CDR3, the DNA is TGCGCCAGCAGCTTACGGACTAGCGGGAGCAGTGAGCAGTTCTTC.

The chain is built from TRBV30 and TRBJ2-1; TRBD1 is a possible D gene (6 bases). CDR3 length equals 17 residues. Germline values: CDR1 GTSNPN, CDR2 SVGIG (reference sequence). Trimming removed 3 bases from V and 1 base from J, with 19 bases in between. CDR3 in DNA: TGTGCCTGGAGCACTCCTTGGGGGCAGGGGTCCTACAATGAGCAGTTCTTC. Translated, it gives CAWSTPWGQGSYNEQFF.

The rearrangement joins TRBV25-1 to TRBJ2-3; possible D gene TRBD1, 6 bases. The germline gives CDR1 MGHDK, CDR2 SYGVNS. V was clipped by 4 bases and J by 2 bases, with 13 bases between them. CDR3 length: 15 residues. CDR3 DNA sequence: TGTGCCAGCAGTGTTGGGGGCCTTACCACAGATACGCAGTATTTT. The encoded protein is CASSVGGLTTDTQYF.

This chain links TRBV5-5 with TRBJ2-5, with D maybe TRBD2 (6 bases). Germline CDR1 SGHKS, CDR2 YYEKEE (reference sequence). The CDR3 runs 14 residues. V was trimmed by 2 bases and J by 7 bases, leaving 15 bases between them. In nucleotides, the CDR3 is TGTGCCAGCAGCTTATACCGGGACTCTGGGACCCAGTACTTC. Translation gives CASSLYRDSGTQYF.

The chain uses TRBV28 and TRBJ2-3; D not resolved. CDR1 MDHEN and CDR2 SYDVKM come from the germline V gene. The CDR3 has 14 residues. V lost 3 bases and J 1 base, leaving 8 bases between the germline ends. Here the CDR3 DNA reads TGTGCCAGCAGTTTTTCAAGGGGCACAGATACGCAGTATTTT. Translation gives CASSFSRGTDTQYF. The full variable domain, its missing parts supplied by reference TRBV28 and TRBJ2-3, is DVKVTQSSRYLVKRTGEKVFLECVQDMDHENMFWYRQDPGLGLRLIYFSYDVKMKEKGDIPEGYSVSREKKERFSLILESASTNQTSMYLCASSFSRGTDTQYFGPGTRLTVL.

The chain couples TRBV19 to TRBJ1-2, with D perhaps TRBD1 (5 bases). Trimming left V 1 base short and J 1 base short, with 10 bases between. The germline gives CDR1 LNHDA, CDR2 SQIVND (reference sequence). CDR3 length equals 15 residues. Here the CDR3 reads CASSIGGTFNYGYTF. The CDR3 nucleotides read TGTGCCAGTAGTATAGGGGGCACTTTTAACTATGGCTACACCTTC.

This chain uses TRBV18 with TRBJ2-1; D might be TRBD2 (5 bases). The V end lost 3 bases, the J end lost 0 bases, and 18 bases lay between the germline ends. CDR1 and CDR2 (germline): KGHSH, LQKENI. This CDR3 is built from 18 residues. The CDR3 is CASSPAGRSVGSYNEQFF. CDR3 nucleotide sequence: TGTGCCAGCTCACCGGCGGGCAGATCCGTTGGCTCCTACAATGAGCAGTTCTTC.

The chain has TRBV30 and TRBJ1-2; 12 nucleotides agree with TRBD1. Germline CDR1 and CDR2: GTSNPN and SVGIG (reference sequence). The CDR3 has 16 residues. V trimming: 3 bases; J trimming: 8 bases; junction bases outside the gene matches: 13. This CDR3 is CAWRQPGQGAGRGYTF. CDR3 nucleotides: TGTGCCTGGAGGCAACCGGGACAGGGGGCTGGTCGAGGCTACACCTTC.

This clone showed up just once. The CDR3 is CASSEEAGGGGYTF. In nucleotides, the CDR3 is TGTGCCAGCAGTGAAGAGGCAGGGGGCGGTGGCTACACCTTC. This rearrangement joins TRBV6-1 to TRBJ1-2, with 8 bases identical to TRBD1. CDR1 MNHNS and CDR2 SASEGT come from the germline V gene. This CDR3 has 14 residues. V lost 1 base, J lost 7 bases, and 5 bases stayed unmatched.

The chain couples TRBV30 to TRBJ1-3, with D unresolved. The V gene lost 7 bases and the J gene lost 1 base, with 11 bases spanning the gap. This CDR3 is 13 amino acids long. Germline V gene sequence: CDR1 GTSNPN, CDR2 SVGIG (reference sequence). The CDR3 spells CASNSQSGNTIYF. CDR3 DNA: TGTGCCTCAAACAGTCAATCTGGAAACACCATATATTTT.

The CDR3 loop reads CASSPRLGAFF. In nucleotides, the CDR3 is TGTGCCAGCAGCCCACGGCTGGGAGCTTTCTTT. The chain joins TRBV11-2 to TRBJ1-1; no clear D gene. Trimming removed 5 bases from V and 10 bases from J, with 11 bases in between. Germline-derived CDR1 and CDR2 are SGHAT and FQNNGV. The CDR3 length is 11 residues.

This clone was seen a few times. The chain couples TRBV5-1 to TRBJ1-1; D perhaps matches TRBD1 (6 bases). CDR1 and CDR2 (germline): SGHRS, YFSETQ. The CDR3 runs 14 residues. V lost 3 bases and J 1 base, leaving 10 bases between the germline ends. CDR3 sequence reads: CASSSGEANTEAFF. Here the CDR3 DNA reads TGCGCCAGCAGCTCAGGGGAAGCGAACACTGAAGCTTTCTTT. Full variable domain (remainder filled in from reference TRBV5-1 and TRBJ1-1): KAGVTQTPRYLIKTRGQQVTLSCSPISGHRSVSWYQQTPGQGLQFLFEYFSETQRNKGNFPGRFSGRQFSNSRSEMNVSTLELGDSALYLCASSSGEANTEAFFGQGTRLTVV.

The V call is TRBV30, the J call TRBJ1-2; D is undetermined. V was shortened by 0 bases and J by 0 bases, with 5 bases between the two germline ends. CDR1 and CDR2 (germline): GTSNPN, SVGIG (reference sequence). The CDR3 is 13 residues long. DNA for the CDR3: TGTGCCTGGAGTGTATCGGCTAACTATGGCTACACCTTC. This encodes CAWSVSANYGYTF.

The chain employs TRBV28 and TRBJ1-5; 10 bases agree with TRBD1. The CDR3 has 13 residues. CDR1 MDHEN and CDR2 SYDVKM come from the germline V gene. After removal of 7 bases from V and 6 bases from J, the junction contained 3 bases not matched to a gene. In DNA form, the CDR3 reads TGTGCCAGCACACGACAGGGGGCTCAGCCCCAGCATTTT. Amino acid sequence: CASTRQGAQPQHF.